This passage covers 14 T cell receptor beta chains from one sample sequenced in a study of metastatic and nonmetastatic thyroid tumors. Using MiXCR, TCRdb re-called clones from the PCR reads. Here the sample spans 25,000 to 30,000 clones, roughly 15% being singletons. Every patient was untreated before thyroid surgery. Sample: blood. The receptors shown here come from a female donor with papillary thyroid cancer or a benign thyroid nodule (not recorded which). Some clones in this sample may be carry-over from other donors' samples.

Ten or more counts support this clone. The rearrangement joins TRBV29-1 to TRBJ2-1; TRBD2 matches at 9 bases. The ends lost 7 bases at V and 7 bases at J; junction bases unmatched: 14. CDR1 and CDR2 (germline): SQVTM, ANQGSEA. The CDR3 totals 15 residues. The CDR3, as DNA: TGCAGCGCCCGGGGCGGGAGGGCCGATGTTAATGAGCAGTTCTTC. It specifies CSARGGRADVNEQFF.

The rearrangement joins TRBV20-1 to TRBJ1-4; no clear D. The germline V gene encodes CDR1 DFQATT and CDR2 SNEGSKA (reference sequence). The CDR3 sequence is 15 residues long. Trimming stripped 3 bases from V and 8 bases from J, with 19 bases between. Here the CDR3 reads CSARARKAVREKLFF. In DNA, the CDR3 is TGCAGTGCTAGGGCCCGGAAGGCGGTGCGCGAAAAACTGTTTTTT.

This clone is medium-sized within its sample. J is TRBJ2-7 and V is TRBV11-3; no clear D gene. This CDR3 has 13 residues. V was clipped by 5 bases and J by 9 bases, with 17 bases between them. Germline loops: CDR1 SGHNT, CDR2 YENEEA. CDR3 amino acids: CASSTRTDPGQYF. The CDR3 DNA reads as TGTGCCAGCAGCACCCGGACGGACCCCGGGCAGTACTTC.

On this clone: Germline and junction disagree at one end, which may indicate a read error. This rearrangement joins TRBV11-3 to TRBJ2-7; TRBD2 aligns across 11 bases. The CDR3 runs 15 residues. The germline V gene encodes CDR1 SGHNT and CDR2 YENEEA. This CDR3 is CASSLGTSGSYEHYF. The CDR3 region has the DNA TGTGCCAGCAGCTTGGGGACTAGCGGTTCCTACGAGCATTACTTC. Drawing the rest from reference TRBV11-3 and TRBJ2-7, the complete variable domain is EAGVVQSPRYKIIEKKQPVAFWCNPISGHNTLYWYLQNLGQGPELLIRYENEEAVDDSQLPKDRFSAERLKGVDSTLKIQPAELGDSAVYLCASSLGTSGSYEHYFGPGTRLTVT.

In this sample, this clone turned up many times. The chain combines TRBV11-3 with TRBJ2-7; no clear D. The ends were cut back, 5 bases at V and 1 base at J, with 12 bases in the middle. CDR3 length: 14 residues. In germline, CDR1 is SGHNT, CDR2 YENEEA. CDR3 loop: CASSPSGGSYEQYF. DNA for the CDR3: TGTGCCAGCAGCCCATCAGGTGGGTCCTACGAGCAGTACTTC.

This chain's CDR3 is CASSLLAGGTYEQYF. The CDR3 DNA reads as TGTGCCAGCAGCTTACTAGCGGGAGGTACCTACGAGCAGTACTTC. The chain uses TRBV11-2 and TRBJ2-7, with 11 bases matching TRBD2. Trimming took 2 bases from V and 2 from J; bases not matched to a gene: 2. Germline assignment: CDR1 SGHAT and CDR2 FQNNGV. The CDR3 has 15 amino acids.

This clone has more than one count but fewer than ten. The V gene is TRBV6-1, the J gene TRBJ1-3, with TRBD1 matching 11 bases. Germline CDR1 MNHNS, CDR2 SASEGT. V trimming: 5 bases; J trimming: 4 bases; junction bases outside the gene matches: 4. The CDR3 covers 15 residues. The CDR3 DNA reads TGTGCCAGCAGTCGGGGACAGGGGGGAGGAAACACCATATATTTT. Encoded protein: CASSRGQGGGNTIYF.

This clone appeared many times. CDR3 loop: CASSSSASGFSGANVLTF. The CDR3 DNA reads as TGTGCCAGCAGTTCATCGGCTAGCGGGTTCTCTGGGGCCAACGTCCTGACTTTC. The chain couples TRBV7-8 to TRBJ2-6; 8 positions match TRBD2. Germline V lookup: CDR1 SGHVS, CDR2 FQNEAQ. Germline trimming cut 6 bases from V and 0 bases from J; bases unmatched to any gene: 10. The CDR3 extends over 18 amino acids.

This clone was seen a handful of times. The germline gene is not matched at one end of the junction; a read error may be the cause. This specimen includes other DNA sequences encoding the same CDR3. V gene TRBV2 combines with J gene TRBJ2-7; either TRBD1 or TRBD2 may supply D (5 bases each). CDR1 SNHLY and CDR2 FYNNEI come from the germline V gene. This CDR3 has 14 amino acids. The chain's CDR3 is CASRPGTGIYEQYF. Here the CDR3 DNA reads TGTGCTAGCAGACCGGGGACGGGGATCTACGAGCAGTACTTC.

In this sample, this clone is medium-sized. Other DNA sequences in the sample encode the same CDR3. The CDR3 protein is CASSLGGQGDWFNEQFF. As DNA, the CDR3 is TGTGCCAGCAGCTTAGGGGGACAGGGGGATTGGTTCAATGAGCAGTTCTTC. The chain couples TRBV11-3 to TRBJ2-1; 11 bases align to TRBD1. The germline V gene has CDR1 SGHNT and CDR2 YENEEA. Unmatched junction bases numbered 8, after V lost 1 base and J lost 6 bases. The CDR3 totals 17 residues.

This clone showed up many times. The J gene is TRBJ1-3, the V gene TRBV9; no clear D. The CDR3 is 14 residues long. V gave up 3 bases and J gave up 0 bases, with 7 bases separating them. Germline V gives CDR1 SGDLS, CDR2 YYNGEE. CDR3 in DNA: TGTGCCAGCAGCGCCCCAAACTCTGGAAACACCATATATTTT. Translation: CASSAPNSGNTIYF.

In the case of this clone: At one end, the junction sequence differs from germline, possibly due to a read error. The chain employs TRBV27 and TRBJ2-7, with D unresolved. The CDR3 has 14 amino acids. In germline, CDR1 is MNHEY, CDR2 SMNVEV (reference sequence). The DNA of the CDR3 is TGCGCCAGCAGTTTCAGTGTGGCTTCCTACGAGCAGTACTTC. It yields the protein CASSFSVASYEQYF.

The rearrangement joins TRBV4-1 to TRBJ2-1; D not certain. From germline, CDR1 is MGHRA and CDR2 YSYEKL. Deletions cut 7 bases from V and 8 bases from J, with 12 bases between. The CDR3 runs 12 residues. In DNA form, the CDR3 reads TGCGCCAGCAACCAGACGGGCGATGAGCAGTTCTTC. Protein sequence: CASNQTGDEQFF.

The table lists this clone with many counts. The chain has TRBV28 and TRBJ2-7, with TRBD1 matching over 9 bases. Trimming cost V 1 base and J 6 bases; bases outside gene matches: 7. The CDR3 has 15 residues. Germline V gives CDR1 MDHEN, CDR2 SYDVKM. This chain's CDR3 is CASSLFGTGLREQYF. DNA for the CDR3: TGTGCCAGCAGTTTATTCGGGACAGGGCTGCGCGAGCAGTACTTC.